What follows describes a single TCR beta chain. The data are from a study of blood T cell repertoires in COVID-19. The overall study: Nucleic acid was either cDNA or gDNA, and it came from T cells, B-cell-depleted T cells, or PBMCs.

Here immunoSEQ multiplex PCR was the method, and the copy in TCRdb shows in-frame clones only, minus some. This table has roughly 32,000 clones, 90% to 95% appearing once. Germline-derived CDR1 and CDR2 are LNHDA and SQIVND (reference sequence). The CDR3 covers 18 residues. Deletions cut 8 bases from V and 4 bases from J, with 27 bases between. This receptor was obtained from a man between 60 and 75 years old with acute or convalescent COVID-19. The chain links TRBV19 to TRBJ2-1; TRBD1 is a possible D gene (6 bases). Sequencing used peripheral blood. The CDR3 reads CASRAQGRGLGDYNEQFF. The CDR3 coding sequence is TGTGCCAGTCGGGCCCAGGGCAGGGGCCTTGGGGATTACAATGAGCAGTTCTTC.